This T cell receptor (beta chain) originates from a study of blood T cell repertoires in COVID-19. About the study: T cells, B-cell-depleted T cells, or PBMCs supplied cDNA or gDNA.

Authors' data handling: Estimates of nucleated cell counts were drawn from the amplification of reference gene primers. Sequencing used immunoSEQ multiplex PCR; TCRdb keeps in-frame clones, though not all of them. V and J calls and clone size are as listed in that table; D and trimming were resolved from the DNA. The profile covers approximately 250,000 clones, with 84% appearing a single time and 8% to 9.5% taken by the ten largest. Trimming at V came to 4 bases and at J to 7 bases, leaving 7 bases not matched to a gene. The CDR3 is made up of 15 amino acids. Germline-derived CDR1 and CDR2 are MNHEY and SVGAGI.

This receptor was taken from a human donor in a cohort sampled during active COVID-19. Sequencing used peripheral blood. V is TRBV6-5 and J is TRBJ1-6; 7 nucleotides align to TRBD1. CDR3 residues: CASSSAGGMNSPLHF. The CDR3 DNA sequence: TGTGCCAGCAGTTCGGCAGGGGGGATGAATTCACCCCTCCACTTT.